Below, 7 T cell receptor beta chains from the same sample are listed, as sequenced in a study of vaccination and CD4 T cells after COVID-19. No antigen has been identified for these receptors. The Oncomine TCR Beta short-read assay was applied to DNA of cultured CD4+ T cells. TCRdb passed the PCR reads through MiXCR, listing each CDR3 protein once. Of roughly 20,000 distinct CDR3 sequences in the sample, around 60% were seen once. Specified treatment: roughly 10-day PBMC culture with coronavirus spike peptide pools or control peptides (ViraFEST assay). Sequenced material: CD4+ T cells from blood, cultured in vitro, taken after SARS-CoV-2 vaccination. These receptors all stem from a human donor who had recovered from COVID-19.

As for this clonotype: An end of the junction does not agree with germline; a read error may underlie this. The chain has TRBV7-9 and TRBJ1-1; D is possibly TRBD1 (5 bases). This CDR3 is built from 13 residues. Germline loops: CDR1 SEHNR, CDR2 FQNEAQ (reference sequence). Here the CDR3 reads CASSLGRSVEAFF. The CDR3 bases are TGCGCCAGCAGCTTGGGGCGGAGTGTTGAAGCTTTCTTT.

This clonotype has just one count. The rearrangement links TRBV7-8 to TRBJ2-2, with D maybe TRBD1 (5 bases). The CDR3 consists of 17 residues. V lost 5 bases and J 4 bases, leaving 20 bases between the germline ends. The germline V gene has CDR1 SGHVS and CDR2 FQNEAQ. Here the CDR3 DNA reads TGTGCCAGCAGCCAAAAAGTCAGGGTCGGCGGCACCGGGGAGCTGTTTTTT. Amino acid sequence: CASSQKVRVGGTGELFF.

V usage is TRBV7-8 and J usage is TRBJ2-3, with D possibly being TRBD2 (6 bases). The CDR3 is made up of 17 amino acids. Trimming took off 5 bases at V and 2 bases at J, with 20 bases between the two ends. Germline V CDR1 and CDR2: SGHVS, FQNEAQ. The CDR3 loop reads CASSTLGGGAITDTQYF. The DNA for the CDR3 is TGTGCCAGCAGCACACTGGGAGGCGGGGCTATCACAGATACGCAGTATTTT. The variable domain in full, with the rest retrieved from reference TRBV7-8 and TRBJ2-3, is GAGVSQSPRYKVAKRGQDVALRCDPISGHVSLFWYQQALGQGPEFLTYFQNEAQLDKSGLPSDRFFAERPEGSVSTLKIQRTQQEDSAVYLCASSTLGGGAITDTQYFGPGTRLTVL.

The V and J genes are TRBV6-1 and TRBJ1-6, with a weak D call TRBD1 (6 bases). Germline CDR1 and CDR2: MNHNS and SASEGT. Trimming took 8 bases from V and 7 from J, leaving 15 bases between them. The CDR3 has 14 amino acids. The CDR3 DNA reads as TGTGCCAGCTCTCTCGGGGGCGGAAATTCACCCCTCCACTTT. Translating gives CASSLGGGNSPLHF.

CDR3 nucleotides: TGTGCCAGCTCACCACAAGAGGCAGGGGGCTACGAGCAGTACTTC. Its translation is CASSPQEAGGYEQYF. The chain uses TRBV18 and TRBJ2-7; 7 bases agree with TRBD1. This CDR3 is 15 amino acids long. The V gene end was trimmed by 1 base and the J gene end by 3 bases; junction bases not matched to a gene: 6. Germline CDR1 reads KGHSH; CDR2 reads LQKENI.

Only a few counts were recorded for this clonotype. The V call is TRBV19, the J call TRBJ1-5; D gene ambiguous. CDR1 LNHDA and CDR2 SQIVND come from the germline V gene (reference sequence). With 3 bases removed from V and 6 bases from J, the gap between germline ends came to 15 bases. The CDR3 spans 15 residues. The CDR3 loop is CASSILFRGGQPQHF. In DNA, the CDR3 is TGTGCCAGTAGTATTCTGTTCCGGGGAGGTCAGCCCCAGCATTTT.

The chain couples TRBV6-5 to TRBJ2-7; D perhaps matches TRBD2 (5 bases). Germline values: CDR1 MNHEY, CDR2 SVGAGI. The V gene lost 6 bases and the J gene lost 1 base, with 10 bases spanning the gap. The CDR3 sequence is 13 residues long. DNA of the CDR3: TGTGCCAGCAGATTACTAGGTTCCTACGAGCAGTACTTC. This sequence encodes CASRLLGSYEQYF.